This T cell receptor (beta chain) is drawn from a study of T-cell reconstitution after alpha-beta-depleted transplantation in children. Using unique molecular identifiers, the investigators prepared the TCRbeta library. TCRdb itself ran the PCR reads through MiXCR, one entry per CDR3 protein. Among around 450,000 distinct CDR3 sequences listed, approximately 42% were seen once. Whole-study findings and limits: Alpha-beta T cells about two months after transplant reportedly derived from several hundred expanded graft clones. A year had passed since transplant, and T-cell counts and diversity by then came mostly from newly produced T cells.

The V segment lost 7 bases and the J segment 0 bases; nucleotides outside the gene matches: 4. The germline CDR1 and CDR2 sequences are SNHLY and FYNNEI. CDR3 length equals 15 residues. Of note for this clonotype: What it recognizes is unknown.

The chain joins TRBV2 to TRBJ2-3; 10 bases fit TRBD2. This material consisted of PBMCs, taken before TCRalphabeta/CD19-depleted stem cell transplant. The TCR originated in a girl aged 2 to 9 with aplastic anemia, due to receive a stem cell transplant. CDR3 DNA sequence: TGTGCCAGCATTAGCGGGGGGCTCAGCACAGATACGCAGTATTTT. This encodes CASISGGLSTDTQYF.